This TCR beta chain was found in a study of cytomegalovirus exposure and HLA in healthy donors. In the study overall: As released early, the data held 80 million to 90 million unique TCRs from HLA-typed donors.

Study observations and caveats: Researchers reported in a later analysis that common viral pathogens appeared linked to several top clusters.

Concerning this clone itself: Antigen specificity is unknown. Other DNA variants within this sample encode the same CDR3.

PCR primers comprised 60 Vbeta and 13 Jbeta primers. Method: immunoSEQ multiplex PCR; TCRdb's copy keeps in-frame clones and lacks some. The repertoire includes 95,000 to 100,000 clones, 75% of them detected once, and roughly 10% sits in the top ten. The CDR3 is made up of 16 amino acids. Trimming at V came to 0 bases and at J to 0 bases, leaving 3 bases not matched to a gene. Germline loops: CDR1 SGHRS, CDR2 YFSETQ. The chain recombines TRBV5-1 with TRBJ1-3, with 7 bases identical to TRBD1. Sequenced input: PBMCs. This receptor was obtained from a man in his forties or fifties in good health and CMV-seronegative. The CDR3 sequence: CASSLGGQSSGNTIYF. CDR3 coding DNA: TGCGCCAGCAGCTTGGGGGGACAGAGCTCTGGAAACACCATATATTTT.